This record covers a single T cell receptor beta chain. Its antigen is still unknown. The data were obtained in a study of identical twins. Overall study findings and caveats: Within cord blood, abundant beta clonotypes carried fewer insertions, but memory repertoires showed no such trend. Cross-sectional statistics underpinned the conclusions; the same donors were not followed. Alpha sequences out of frame and shared by twins had excess low generation probability.

This CDR3 contains 17 residues. Trimming removed 4 bases from V and 2 bases from J; junction bases left unmatched: 12. Germline loops: CDR1 SGHRS, CDR2 YFSETQ. A universal primer binding site was introduced by template switching. The final cDNA contained unique molecular identifiers. TCRdb ran MiXCR on the 5' RACE reads and lists one entry per CDR3 protein. The data contain hundreds of thousands of distinct CDR3 sequences, 8% to 9% of them singletons. This same sample was also part of a study on yellow fever vaccine responses in identical twins.

The gene calls are TRBV5-1 and TRBJ2-3, with 8 bases matching TRBD2. The sequencing input was memory (CD45RO+) T cells sorted from blood. The source of this sequence is a woman aged 18-35 years in good health. The CDR3 reads CASSPGIAGNPTDTQYF. The CDR3 region has the DNA TGCGCCAGCAGCCCCGGGATAGCGGGAAACCCCACAGATACGCAGTATTTT.